This T cell receptor (beta chain) was identified during a study of OX40 agonist ivuxolimab in advanced cancers. The assay was immunoSEQ multiplex PCR, and TCRdb's table has in-frame clones only and misses some. Of under 70,000 clones in the sample, 86% were seen once. This receptor was identified in an adult with an advanced solid tumor such as melanoma, head and neck, liver or kidney cancer. Sequences were derived from CD4+ or CD8+ T cells sorted from blood, sampled in a trial of the OX40 agonist ivuxolimab.

Here the CDR3 DNA reads TGTGCCAGCAGCATAACAGGGGTTTCAGGTGAGCAGTTCTTC. Protein product: CASSITGVSGEQFF. The chain recombines TRBV21-1 with TRBJ2-1; the table's D call of TRBD1 was not tested on the DNA. TRBV21-1 is a documented pseudogene. The length of the CDR3 is 14 residues.